A selection of T cell receptor beta chains follows, all from one sample in a study of CD8 T cells in ankylosing spondylitis. Via MiXCR, TCRdb re-called the 5' RACE reads, giving one row per CDR3 protein. The sample has under 200,000 distinct CDR3 sequences; about an eighth are singletons. The sample was blood, either unsorted or a sorted T cell fraction (not recorded which). The receptors were sampled from a female donor with ankylosing spondylitis or in good health (not recorded which). Each CDR3 is given with its conserved first and last residue. A D gene is named only where the DNA matches it firmly. Clone size is shown for a subset of rows, as once, few, many or a class of expanded clone.

J gene | clone size | V gene | D gene | CDR3 protein | CDR3 DNA
TRBJ1-1 | few | TRBV5-6 | - | CASSYGTNTEAFF | TGTGCCAGCAGCTATGGGACGAACACTGAAGCTTTCTTT
TRBJ2-5 | many | TRBV5-1 | TRBD1 | CASSLALGGRQETQYF | TGCGCCAGCAGCTTGGCTCTAGGGGGCCGACAAGAGACCCAGTACTTC
TRBJ1-2 | many | TRBV6-5 | TRBD1 | CASIYRDSLGYGYTF | TGTGCCAGCATTTACCGGGACAGCCTTGGGTATGGCTACACCTTC
TRBJ1-2 | few | TRBV2 | - | CASSESVGYGYTF | TGTGCCAGCAGTGAATCGGTGGGGTATGGCTACACCTTC
TRBJ1-3 | - | TRBV15 | - | CATSEAGDGTIYF | TGTGCCACCTCAGAAGCAGGAGATGGCACCATATATTTT
TRBJ1-6 | medium-sized | TRBV20-1 | TRBD1 | CSAADRGGNSPLHF | TGCAGTGCTGCAGACAGGGGAGGGAATTCACCCCTCCACTTT
TRBJ1-6 | many | TRBV6-2/TRBV6-3 | TRBD1 | CASSNRDRADVHSPLHF | TGTGCCAGCAGTAACCGGGACAGGGCCGATGTCCATTCACCCCTCCACTTT
TRBJ1-1 | many | TRBV29-1 | - | CSVGLSTNTEAFF | TGCAGCGTGGGGCTATCTACGAACACTGAAGCTTTCTTT
TRBJ1-5 | many | TRBV5-8 | - | CASSLTNQPQHF | TGTGCCAGCAGCTTGACCAATCAGCCCCAGCATTTT
TRBJ1-5 | many | TRBV29-1 | - | CSVAGDSNQPQHF | TGCAGCGTTGCAGGGGATAGCAATCAGCCCCAGCATTTT
TRBJ1-1 | many | TRBV4-1 | - | CASSPQHESTEAFF | TGCGCCAGCAGCCCCCAGCATGAGAGCACTGAAGCTTTCTTT
TRBJ2-7 | many | TRBV2 | - | CASSEGTALSGHEQYF | TGTGCCAGCAGTGAAGGGACAGCCCTTAGCGGCCACGAGCAGTACTTC
TRBJ1-2 | many | TRBV4-3 | - | CASSLAEPADLNYGYTF | TGCGCCAGCAGCCTCGCGGAGCCGGCCGACCTTAACTATGGCTACACCTTC
TRBJ2-2 | few | TRBV20-1 | - | CSARAWETENTGELFF | TGCAGTGCTAGAGCCTGGGAGACGGAGAACACCGGGGAGCTGTTTTTT
TRBJ2-7 | - | TRBV3-1 | TRBD1 | CACCLRLVGQRNSYEQYF | TGTGCCTGCTGCCTTCGTTTAGTGGGACAGCGAAACTCCTACGAGCAGTACTTC
TRBJ1-1 | many | TRBV7-2 | TRBD1 | CASSLGGTGAAEAFF | TGTGCCAGCAGCTTAGGAGGGACAGGGGCTGCTGAAGCTTTCTTT
TRBJ2-7 | - | TRBV20-1 | - | CSGRWEYEQHF | TGCAGTGGCAGATGGGAGTACGAGCAGCACTTC
TRBJ2-3 | many | TRBV7-2 | - | CASSLGRGLTDTQYF | TGTGCCAGCAGCCTCGGGAGGGGGCTCACAGATACGCAGTATTTT
TRBJ1-2 | - | TRBV12-3/TRBV12-4 | TRBD1 | CASSLTGTNYGYTF | TGTGCCAGCAGTCTGACAGGGACCAACTATGGCTACACCTTC
TRBJ1-1 | - | TRBV20-1 | TRBD1 | CSATHDRVWTEAFF | TGCAGTGCTACCCATGACAGGGTTTGGACTGAAGCTTTCTTT
TRBJ2-1 | many | TRBV12-3/TRBV12-4 | TRBD2 | CASSISGRGNEQFF | TGTGCCAGCAGTATTAGCGGGAGAGGCAATGAGCAGTTCTTC
TRBJ1-5 | few | TRBV12-3/TRBV12-4 | - | CASTRGGGGSNQPQHF | TGTGCCAGCACCCGTGGGGGGGGCGGGAGCAATCAGCCCCAGCATTTT
TRBJ1-5 | many | TRBV20-1 | - | CSARETGVQGPQHF | TGCAGTGCTAGAGAGACAGGCGTCCAAGGGCCCCAGCATTTT
TRBJ2-1 | - | TRBV30 | TRBD2 | CAWTIAGHDYNEQFF | TGTGCCTGGACCATAGCGGGGCATGACTACAATGAGCAGTTCTTC
TRBJ2-1 | - | TRBV30 | - | CAWSVGPHRGEQFF | TGTGCCTGGAGTGTAGGGCCCCATAGAGGTGAGCAGTTCTTC
TRBJ1-6 | - | TRBV20-1 | TRBD1 | CSASPQTGGGSPLHF | TGCAGTGCTAGCCCTCAGACAGGGGGCGGATCACCCCTCCACTTT
TRBJ2-3 | many | TRBV6-4 | - | CASSETRGEADTQYF | TGTGCCAGCAGTGAGACCAGGGGAGAAGCAGATACGCAGTATTTT
TRBJ2-1 | - | TRBV10-2 | TRBD1 | CAIRDRLHNEQFF | TGCGCCATCCGGGACAGGCTACACAATGAGCAGTTCTTC
TRBJ2-1 | - | TRBV4-3 | TRBD1 | CASSHNIGTGGNARFF | TGCGCCAGCAGCCATAACATCGGGACAGGGGGTAATGCTAGGTTCTTC
TRBJ2-5 | many | TRBV28 | TRBD2 | CASSSDLAGVRETQYF | TGTGCCAGCAGTTCCGATCTAGCGGGAGTACGGGAGACCCAGTACTTC
TRBJ2-7 | many | TRBV7-3 | TRBD1 | CASSPGDRVAHEQYF | TGTGCCAGCAGCCCGGGGGACAGGGTGGCGCACGAGCAGTACTTC
TRBJ2-7 | many | TRBV7-9 | TRBD1 | CASSEDRGPGEQYF | TGTGCCAGCAGCGAAGACAGGGGGCCCGGGGAGCAGTACTTC
TRBJ2-7 | many | TRBV15 | - | CATSTLRAGNNYEQYF | TGTGCCACCAGCACTCTACGCGCGGGAAATAACTACGAGCAGTACTTC
TRBJ2-3 | - | TRBV5-1 | - | CASSPPTRGSTDTQYF | TGCGCCAGCAGCCCCCCTACGCGGGGAAGCACAGATACGCAGTATTTT
TRBJ2-2 | - | TRBV18 | TRBD1 | CASSSNRGFGPGELFF | TGTGCCAGCTCATCCAACAGGGGTTTCGGACCCGGGGAGCTGTTTTTT
TRBJ1-2 | - | TRBV5-1 | TRBD1 | CASSSGGQGGHGYTF | TGCGCCAGCAGCTCCGGGGGACAGGGAGGGCATGGCTACACCTTC
TRBJ2-1 | few | TRBV7-2 | - | CASSLLGAVLYNEQFF | TGTGCCAGCAGCTTATTGGGAGCGGTACTTTACAATGAGCAGTTCTTC
TRBJ2-7 | few | TRBV12-3/TRBV12-4 | - | CASSLNLLREQYF | TGTGCCAGCAGTTTAAACCTCCTACGCGAGCAGTACTTC
TRBJ1-2 | few | TRBV7-3 | TRBD1 | CASSLAPNGQGGYTF | TGTGCCAGCAGCTTAGCTCCAAACGGACAGGGGGGCTACACCTTC
TRBJ2-5 | - | TRBV7-9 | TRBD2 | CASSSGTSGGGETQYF | TGTGCCAGCAGCTCCGGGACTAGCGGAGGTGGGGAGACCCAGTACTTC
TRBJ2-3 | many | TRBV5-5 | TRBD1 | CASSLGDRGTTDTQYF | TGTGCCAGCAGCTTGGGGGACAGGGGAACCACAGATACGCAGTATTTT
TRBJ1-3 | many | TRBV29-1 | - | CSVPNPRTGKDTIYF | TGCAGCGTGCCAAACCCCCGGACGGGGAAAGACACCATATATTTT